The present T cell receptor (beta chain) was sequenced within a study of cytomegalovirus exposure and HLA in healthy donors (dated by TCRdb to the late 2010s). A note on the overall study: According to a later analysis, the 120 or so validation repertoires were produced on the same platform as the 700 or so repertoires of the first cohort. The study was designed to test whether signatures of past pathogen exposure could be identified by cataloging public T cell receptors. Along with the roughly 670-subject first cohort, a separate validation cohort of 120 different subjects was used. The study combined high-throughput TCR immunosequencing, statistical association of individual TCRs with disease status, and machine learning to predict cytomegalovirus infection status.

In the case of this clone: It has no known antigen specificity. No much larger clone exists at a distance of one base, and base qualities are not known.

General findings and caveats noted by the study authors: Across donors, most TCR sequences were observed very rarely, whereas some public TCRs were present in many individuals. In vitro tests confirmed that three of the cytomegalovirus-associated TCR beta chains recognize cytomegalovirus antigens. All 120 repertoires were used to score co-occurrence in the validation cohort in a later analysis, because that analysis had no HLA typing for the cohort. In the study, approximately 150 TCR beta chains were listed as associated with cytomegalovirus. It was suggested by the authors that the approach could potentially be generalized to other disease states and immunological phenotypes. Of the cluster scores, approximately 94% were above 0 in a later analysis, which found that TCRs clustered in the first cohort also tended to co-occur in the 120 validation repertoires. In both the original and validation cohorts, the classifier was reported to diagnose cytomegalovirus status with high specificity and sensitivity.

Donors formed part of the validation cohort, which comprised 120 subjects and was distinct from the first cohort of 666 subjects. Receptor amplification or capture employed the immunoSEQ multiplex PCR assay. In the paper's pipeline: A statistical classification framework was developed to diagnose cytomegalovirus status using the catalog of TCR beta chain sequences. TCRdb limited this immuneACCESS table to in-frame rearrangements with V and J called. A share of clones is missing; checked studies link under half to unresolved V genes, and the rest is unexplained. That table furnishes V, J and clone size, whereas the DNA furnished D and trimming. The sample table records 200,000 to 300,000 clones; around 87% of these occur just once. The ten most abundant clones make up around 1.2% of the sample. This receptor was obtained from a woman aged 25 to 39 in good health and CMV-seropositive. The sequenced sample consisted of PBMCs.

The CDR3 reads as follows: CASSLYGMGGELFF. The nucleotide sequence reads as follows: TGTGCCAGCAGCTTATACGGGATGGGCGGGGAGCTGTTTTTT. Rearrangement joined TRBV7-2 to TRBJ2-2; the D segment could be TRBD2, given 5 matching bases. Looking up the germline V gene yields CDR1 SGHTA and CDR2 FQGNSA. V is shortened by 2 bases, J by 7 bases, and the region joining them spans 11 bases. From cysteine to phenylalanine, the CDR3 is 14 amino acids long. The entry retains the CDR3 DNA only, 42 bases that are in frame from base 1.